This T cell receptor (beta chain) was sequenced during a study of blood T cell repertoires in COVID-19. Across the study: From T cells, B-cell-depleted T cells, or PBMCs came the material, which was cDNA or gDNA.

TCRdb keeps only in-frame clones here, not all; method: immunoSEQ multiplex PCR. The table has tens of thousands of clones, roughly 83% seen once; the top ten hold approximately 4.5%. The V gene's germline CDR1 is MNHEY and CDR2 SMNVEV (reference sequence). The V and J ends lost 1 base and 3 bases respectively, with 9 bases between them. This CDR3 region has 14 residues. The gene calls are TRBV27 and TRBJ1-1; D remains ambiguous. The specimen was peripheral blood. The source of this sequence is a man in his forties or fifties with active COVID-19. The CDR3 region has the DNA TGTGCCAGCAGTTTATATGACGGGGACACTGAAGCTTTCTTT. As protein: CASSLYDGDTEAFF.